The rows below give T cell receptor beta chains drawn from one sample of a study of metastatic and nonmetastatic thyroid tumors. TCRdb re-called clones via MiXCR from the PCR reads. The repertoire holds over 20,000 clones, with about 24% as singletons. The sample consisted of blood. These receptors all come from a male donor with papillary thyroid cancer or a benign thyroid nodule (not recorded which). Some clones in this sample may be carry-over from other donors' samples. Both conserved end residues are part of each CDR3. The order of the fields is clone size, J gene, D gene, V gene, CDR3 DNA, CDR3 protein. The D gene is left open where the match is weak. Some rows mark clone size as missing; the rest say once, few, many or name a class of expanded clone.

clone size: .
J gene: TRBJ1-1
D gene: .
V gene: TRBV11-2
CDR3 DNA: TGTGCCAGCAGGTCCACCGCGGCGGGGAACACTGAAGCTTTCTTT
CDR3 protein: CASRSTAAGNTEAFF

clone size: many
J gene: TRBJ2-7
D gene: .
V gene: TRBV6-2/TRBV6-3
CDR3 DNA: TGTGCCAGCAGTTGGGACGGGACCTACGAGCAGTACTTC
CDR3 protein: CASSWDGTYEQYF

clone size: many
J gene: TRBJ1-4
D gene: .
V gene: TRBV12-5
CDR3 DNA: TGTGCTAGTGGTTTGGTAACCCCGCAGGGTAATGAAAAACTGTTTTTT
CDR3 protein: CASGLVTPQGNEKLFF

clone size: few
J gene: TRBJ2-3
D gene: TRBD2
V gene: TRBV12-3/TRBV12-4
CDR3 DNA: TGTGCCAGCAGTTGGACTAGCGGGAGGGCAGATACGCAGTATTTT
CDR3 protein: CASSWTSGRADTQYF

clone size: .
J gene: TRBJ2-2
D gene: .
V gene: TRBV14
CDR3 DNA: TGTGCCAGCAGATATATCTGGAACACCGGGGAGCTGTTTTTT
CDR3 protein: CASRYIWNTGELFF

clone size: medium-sized
J gene: TRBJ2-7
D gene: .
V gene: TRBV7-9
CDR3 DNA: TGTGCCAGCAGCGGACAGCAGCAGTACTTC
CDR3 protein: CASSGQQQYF

clone size: medium-sized
J gene: TRBJ2-3
D gene: TRBD1
V gene: TRBV24-1
CDR3 DNA: TGTGCCACGACACAGGGGCCGTACGATACGCAGTATTTT
CDR3 protein: CATTQGPYDTQYF

clone size: .
J gene: TRBJ2-7
D gene: .
V gene: TRBV7-8
CDR3 DNA: TGTGCCATCAGCTTAGACACGGGCCGGGGTGAGCAGTACTTC
CDR3 protein: CAISLDTGRGEQYF

clone size: many
J gene: TRBJ2-1
D gene: .
V gene: TRBV10-1
CDR3 DNA: TGCGCCAGCAGTGATACAGGAGTCTCCTACAATGAGCAGTTCTTC
CDR3 protein: CASSDTGVSYNEQFF

clone size: .
J gene: TRBJ2-2
D gene: .
V gene: TRBV18
CDR3 DNA: TGTGCCAGCTCACCAGGGGCCTACGCCGTGGAGCTGTTTTTT
CDR3 protein: CASSPGAYAVELFF

clone size: few
J gene: TRBJ2-7
D gene: .
V gene: TRBV6-5
CDR3 DNA: TGTGCCAGCAGTTACGGGGACGGAGCCGAGCAGTACTTC
CDR3 protein: CASSYGDGAEQYF

clone size: .
J gene: TRBJ2-1
D gene: .
V gene: TRBV20-1
CDR3 DNA: TGCAGTACCTATCCTGTTGGCAATGAGCAGTTCTTC
CDR3 protein: CSTYPVGNEQFF

clone size: many
J gene: TRBJ2-7
D gene: .
V gene: TRBV29-1
CDR3 DNA: TGCAGCGTTGTGGCGAGAACCTACGAGCAGTACTTC
CDR3 protein: CSVVARTYEQYF

clone size: medium-sized
J gene: TRBJ2-7
D gene: .
V gene: TRBV11-3
CDR3 DNA: TGTGCCAGCAGCTTACTGGGGGAGCAGTACTTC
CDR3 protein: CASSLLGEQYF

clone size: .
J gene: TRBJ2-7
D gene: .
V gene: TRBV5-1
CDR3 DNA: TGCGCCAGCAGCTCCCCCCCCGTTCGCGAGCAGTACTTC
CDR3 protein: CASSSPPVREQYF

clone size: many
J gene: TRBJ1-1
D gene: .
V gene: TRBV20-1
CDR3 DNA: TGCAGTGCTTTCGGAAAGGGACGGAACACTGAAGCTTTCTTT
CDR3 protein: CSAFGKGRNTEAFF

clone size: many
J gene: TRBJ2-2
D gene: .
V gene: TRBV7-9
CDR3 DNA: TGTGCCAGCAGCCCCTCAACGGACAGGAACACCGGGGAGCTGTTTTTT
CDR3 protein: CASSPSTDRNTGELFF

clone size: many
J gene: TRBJ2-7
D gene: .
V gene: TRBV4-2
CDR3 DNA: TGTGCCAGCACCCAGGGTACTGCAATCTCCTACGAGCAGTACTTC
CDR3 protein: CASTQGTAISYEQYF

clone size: .
J gene: TRBJ2-7
D gene: TRBD2
V gene: TRBV4-1
CDR3 DNA: TGCGCCAGCAGCCAAGAGGGACTAGCCTACGAGCAGTACTTC
CDR3 protein: CASSQEGLAYEQYF

clone size: few
J gene: TRBJ1-5
D gene: .
V gene: TRBV6-7
CDR3 DNA: TGTGCCAACAGTTACTCGGCGAGGCAGAATAGCAATCAGCCCCAGCATTTT
CDR3 protein: CANSYSARQNSNQPQHF

clone size: many
J gene: TRBJ2-5
D gene: .
V gene: TRBV7-2
CDR3 DNA: TGTGCCAGCACGATCCTACAAGAGACCCAGTACTTC
CDR3 protein: CASTILQETQYF

clone size: many
J gene: TRBJ2-7
D gene: .
V gene: TRBV28
CDR3 DNA: TGTGCCAGCAGTTTAACCACCCCCGTGGTCGAGCAGTACTTC
CDR3 protein: CASSLTTPVVEQYF

clone size: few
J gene: TRBJ1-1
D gene: .
V gene: TRBV15
CDR3 DNA: TGTGCCACCAGCAGAGATTGGGGGTTCACTGAAGCTTTCTTT
CDR3 protein: CATSRDWGFTEAFF

clone size: .
J gene: TRBJ2-7
D gene: .
V gene: TRBV7-2
CDR3 DNA: TGTGCCAGCAGCTTAGGAGAAGTGTTGGGACCGAGGGAAGAGCAGTACTTC
CDR3 protein: CASSLGEVLGPREEQYF

clone size: .
J gene: TRBJ2-1
D gene: TRBD2
V gene: TRBV20-1
CDR3 DNA: TGCAGTGCTAGAGATAGCGGGAGGGGGGGCTGCGAGCAGTTCTTC
CDR3 protein: CSARDSGRGGCEQFF

clone size: .
J gene: TRBJ2-7
D gene: .
V gene: TRBV6-1
CDR3 DNA: TGTGCCAGCAATGTCCCCGGGGGAGCATACGAGCAGTACTTC
CDR3 protein: CASNVPGGAYEQYF

clone size: many
J gene: TRBJ2-2
D gene: .
V gene: TRBV7-2
CDR3 DNA: TGTGCCAGCAGCCTTATCGGTTCGACCGGGGAGCTGTTTTTT
CDR3 protein: CASSLIGSTGELFF

clone size: .
J gene: TRBJ1-1
D gene: .
V gene: TRBV11-2
CDR3 DNA: TGTGCCAGCAGCCGTCCGGGGATGAACACTGAAGCTTTCTTT
CDR3 protein: CASSRPGMNTEAFF

clone size: .
J gene: TRBJ2-5
D gene: .
V gene: TRBV15
CDR3 DNA: TGTGCAAGGGGGGTTAAACTTGGAGAGACCCAGTACTTC
CDR3 protein: CARGVKLGETQYF

clone size: .
J gene: TRBJ2-7
D gene: TRBD1
V gene: TRBV5-1
CDR3 DNA: TGCGCCACCAGCCCACCTCGGGACAGGGTCTACGACCAGTACTTC
CDR3 protein: CATSPPRDRVYDQYF

clone size: many
J gene: TRBJ2-1
D gene: TRBD2
V gene: TRBV10-2
CDR3 DNA: TGCGCCAGCAGTTCCGGGACTAGCACCTACAATGAGCAGTTCTTC
CDR3 protein: CASSSGTSTYNEQFF

clone size: many
J gene: TRBJ2-7
D gene: .
V gene: TRBV27
CDR3 DNA: TGTGCCAGCAGTCCCACCGCTAGGAGTTTCTCCTACGAGCAGTACTTC
CDR3 protein: CASSPTARSFSYEQYF

clone size: many
J gene: TRBJ2-1
D gene: .
V gene: TRBV9
CDR3 DNA: TGTGCCAGCAGCGTTTCTAGCTACTCCTACAATGAGCAGTTCTTC
CDR3 protein: CASSVSSYSYNEQFF

clone size: many
J gene: TRBJ1-2
D gene: .
V gene: TRBV5-1
CDR3 DNA: TGCGCCAGCAGCTTGGGGCAGGGAGGTTATGGCTACACCTTC
CDR3 protein: CASSLGQGGYGYTF

clone size: many
J gene: TRBJ2-1
D gene: TRBD1
V gene: TRBV7-2
CDR3 DNA: TGTGCCAGCAGCCGGGACAGGGGGCAGTACAATGAGCAGTTCTTC
CDR3 protein: CASSRDRGQYNEQFF

clone size: .
J gene: TRBJ2-1
D gene: .
V gene: TRBV7-9
CDR3 DNA: TGTGCCAGCAGCTTCCGGGATATGTACAATGAGCAGTTCTTC
CDR3 protein: CASSFRDMYNEQFF

clone size: .
J gene: TRBJ1-1
D gene: .
V gene: TRBV6-2/TRBV6-3
CDR3 DNA: TGTGCCAGCAGGGGGACGAACACTGAAGCTTTCTTT
CDR3 protein: CASRGTNTEAFF

clone size: many
J gene: TRBJ2-5
D gene: TRBD1
V gene: TRBV6-1
CDR3 DNA: TGTGCCAGCAGTACGACAGGGGGCAGGGAGACCCAGTACTTC
CDR3 protein: CASSTTGGRETQYF

clone size: .
J gene: TRBJ2-7
D gene: TRBD2
V gene: TRBV12-3/TRBV12-4
CDR3 DNA: TGTGCCAGCAGCCAGGCGGGGGGGCTCACCTACGAGCAGTACTTC
CDR3 protein: CASSQAGGLTYEQYF

clone size: many
J gene: TRBJ2-6
D gene: .
V gene: TRBV5-5
CDR3 DNA: TGTGCCAGCACCGCTGAGGGGAGGCATGGGGCCAACGTCCTGACTTTC
CDR3 protein: CASTAEGRHGANVLTF

clone size: many
J gene: TRBJ2-7
D gene: .
V gene: TRBV19
CDR3 DNA: TGTGCCAGTAGTACAAGTACAGGGAGCGAGCAGTACTTC
CDR3 protein: CASSTSTGSEQYF

clone size: many
J gene: TRBJ1-2
D gene: .
V gene: TRBV10-3
CDR3 DNA: TGTGCCACCAACGCGGCGCGGAACTATGGCTACACCTTC
CDR3 protein: CATNAARNYGYTF

clone size: many
J gene: TRBJ2-1
D gene: .
V gene: TRBV6-1
CDR3 DNA: TGTGCCAGCCTATCCAGGGGAGCCAATGAGCAGTTCTTC
CDR3 protein: CASLSRGANEQFF

clone size: .
J gene: TRBJ2-5
D gene: TRBD1
V gene: TRBV4-3
CDR3 DNA: TGCGCCAGCAGCCAAGACCCAGGGGGCGAGACCCAGTACTTC
CDR3 protein: CASSQDPGGETQYF

clone size: many
J gene: TRBJ2-3
D gene: .
V gene: TRBV6-2/TRBV6-3
CDR3 DNA: TGTGCCAGCAGCGACCCCGGGAGACTCACAGATACGCAGTATTTT
CDR3 protein: CASSDPGRLTDTQYF

clone size: many
J gene: TRBJ2-5
D gene: .
V gene: TRBV18
CDR3 DNA: TGTGCCAGCTCACCAAGGGAACAAGAGACCCAGTACTTC
CDR3 protein: CASSPREQETQYF

clone size: many
J gene: TRBJ2-1
D gene: TRBD2
V gene: TRBV11-3
CDR3 DNA: TGTGCCAGCAGAGGCGGGAGTGGCAATGAGCAGTTCTTC
CDR3 protein: CASRGGSGNEQFF

clone size: .
J gene: TRBJ1-2
D gene: .
V gene: TRBV7-9
CDR3 DNA: TGTGCCAGCAGCTCCTCGGGAGCATTCTATGGCTACACCTTC
CDR3 protein: CASSSSGAFYGYTF

clone size: few
J gene: TRBJ2-1
D gene: .
V gene: TRBV12-3/TRBV12-4
CDR3 DNA: TGTGCCAGCAGTTCTATCTCCACCCCGGGAAATGAGCAGTTCTTC
CDR3 protein: CASSSISTPGNEQFF

clone size: many
J gene: TRBJ1-2
D gene: .
V gene: TRBV3-1
CDR3 DNA: TGTGCCAGCAGCCTTAACACAGGGATATATCCCTATGGCTACACCTTC
CDR3 protein: CASSLNTGIYPYGYTF

clone size: few
J gene: TRBJ2-7
D gene: .
V gene: TRBV6-1
CDR3 DNA: TGTGCCAGCAGTTCAATCGGTGGCACCGGGGAGCAGTACTTC
CDR3 protein: CASSSIGGTGEQYF

clone size: many
J gene: TRBJ2-7
D gene: .
V gene: TRBV6-1
CDR3 DNA: TGTGCCAGCAGGGACCCGGGACACCGCTACGAGCAGTACTTC
CDR3 protein: CASRDPGHRYEQYF

clone size: many
J gene: TRBJ1-1
D gene: .
V gene: TRBV4-1
CDR3 DNA: TGCGCCAGCAGCCAAGAAATCATGGGCGGACACGGTGAAGCTTTCTTT
CDR3 protein: CASSQEIMGGHGEAFF